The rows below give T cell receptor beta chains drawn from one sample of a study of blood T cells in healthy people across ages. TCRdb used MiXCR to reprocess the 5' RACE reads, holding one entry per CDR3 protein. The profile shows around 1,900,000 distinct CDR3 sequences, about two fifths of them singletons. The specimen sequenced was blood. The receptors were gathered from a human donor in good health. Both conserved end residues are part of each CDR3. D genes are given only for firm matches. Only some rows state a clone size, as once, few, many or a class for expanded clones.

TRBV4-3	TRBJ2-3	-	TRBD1	TGCGCCAGCAGCCAGGACAGGGGGCAAACAGATACGCAGTATTTT	CASSQDRGQTDTQYF
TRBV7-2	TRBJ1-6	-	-	TGTGCCAGCAGCAAATCACCCCTCCACTTT	CASSKSPLHF
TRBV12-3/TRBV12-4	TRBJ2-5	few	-	TGTGCCAGCAGTACGGGACGTTGGGAGACCCAGTACTTC	CASSTGRWETQYF
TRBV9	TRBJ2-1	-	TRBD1	TGTGCCAGCAGCGCCCGGGACAGGTCCTACAATGAGCAGTTCTTC	CASSARDRSYNEQFF
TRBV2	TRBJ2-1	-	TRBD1	TGTGCCAGCAGTGAAGGGATCCGGACAGGGTACAATGAGCAGTTCTTC	CASSEGIRTGYNEQFF
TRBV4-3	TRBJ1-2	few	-	TGCGCCAGCAGCCACTCGGACATCTATGGCTACACCTTC	CASSHSDIYGYTF
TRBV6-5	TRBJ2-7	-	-	TGTGCCAGCAGTCGCCGGGACCTAGAGGGCCCCTACGAGCAGTACTTC	CASSRRDLEGPYEQYF
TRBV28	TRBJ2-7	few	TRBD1	TGTGCCAGTTCTCGACAGGGTATTCTGCCCTACGAGCAGTACTTC	CASSRQGILPYEQYF
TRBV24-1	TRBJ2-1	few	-	TGTGCCACCAGTGATTTGGGGGATGTCAATGAGCAGTTCTTC	CATSDLGDVNEQFF
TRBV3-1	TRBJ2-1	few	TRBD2	TGTGCCAGCAGCAAGACTAGCGGGGGCCTCTCCTACAATGAGCAGTTCTTC	CASSKTSGGLSYNEQFF
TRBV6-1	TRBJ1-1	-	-	TGTGCCAGCAGTGAACAGGGCTCTGAAGCTTTCTTT	CASSEQGSEAFF
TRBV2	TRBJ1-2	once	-	TGTGCCAGCATGATTATGGACAGCTCCCTAGCTAACTATGGCTACACCTTC	CASMIMDSSLANYGYTF
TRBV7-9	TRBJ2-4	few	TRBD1	TGTGCCAGCAGCGTCGCCAGGGGGCCCAAAAACATTCAGTACTTC	CASSVARGPKNIQYF
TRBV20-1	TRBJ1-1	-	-	TGCAGTGCTAACCCTCAGACAGGTTGGGAAGCTTTCTTT	CSANPQTGWEAFF
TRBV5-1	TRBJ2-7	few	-	TGCGCCAGCAGCCTGCAGACCTCTTCCTACGAGCAGTACTTC	CASSLQTSSYEQYF
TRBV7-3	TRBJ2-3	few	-	TGTGCCAGCGGAGATCCGATCACAGATACGCAGTATTTT	CASGDPITDTQYF
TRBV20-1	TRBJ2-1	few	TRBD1	TGCAGTGCTAGCCGCACAGGGGGAACTTACAATGAGCAGTTCTTC	CSASRTGGTYNEQFF
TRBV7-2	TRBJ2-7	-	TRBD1	TGTGCCAGCAGCCAAATACTGGGACAGGGGGTCGAGCAGTACTTC	CASSQILGQGVEQYF
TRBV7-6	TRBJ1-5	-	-	TGTGCCAGCAGCTTAAGGTTGGGGTCCAATCTGCCCCAGCATTTT	CASSLRLGSNLPQHF
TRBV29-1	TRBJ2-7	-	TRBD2	TGCAGCGTTGGAACGGGGGGAACCTCCTACGAGCAGTACTTC	CSVGTGGTSYEQYF
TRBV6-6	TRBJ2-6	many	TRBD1	TGTGCCAGCAACAAGGACAGGAACCCTGGGGCCAACGTCCTGACTTTC	CASNKDRNPGANVLTF
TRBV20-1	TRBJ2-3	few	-	TGCAGTGCTAGAGAGGGGGGACCGAGGCAAGATACGCAGTATTTT	CSAREGGPRQDTQYF
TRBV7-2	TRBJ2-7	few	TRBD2	TGTGCCAGCAGCTTACGGGGGGGAAGCTCCTGCGAGCAGTACTTC	CASSLRGGSSCEQYF
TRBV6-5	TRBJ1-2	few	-	TGTGCCAGCAGGCGGTCCGACGGCGGCTACACCTTC	CASRRSDGGYTF
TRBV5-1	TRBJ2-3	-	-	TGCGCCAGCAGCCCCGGACTTCCCAGCACAGATACGCCGTATTTT	CASSPGLPSTDTPYF
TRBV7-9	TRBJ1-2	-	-	TGTGCCAGCAGCCTAAGGACAGAGAATTATGGCTACACCTTC	CASSLRTENYGYTF
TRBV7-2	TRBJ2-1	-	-	TGTGCCAGCAGCTTAAGACAGATGGGGATCAATGAGCAGTTCTTC	CASSLRQMGINEQFF